This TCR beta chain was captured by sequencing in a study of blood T cell repertoires in COVID-19. Authors' analysis steps: The authors estimated nucleated cell counts from reference gene primer amplification. Clones were sequenced by immunoSEQ multiplex PCR, and TCRdb holds only the in-frame ones, with some missing. V, J and clone size are those of that table, while D and trimming were read from the DNA. The sample includes 100,000 to 150,000 clones, over 80% seen only once; the top ten take 8% to 10%. The V gene's germline CDR1 is MNHEY and CDR2 SVGEGT. The V and J ends lost 2 bases and 6 bases respectively, with 10 bases between them. The length of the CDR3 is 13 residues.

The receptor's source is a man aged 35-49 years with active or convalescent COVID-19. The V gene is TRBV6-2 or TRBV6-3, the J gene TRBJ1-1; D is unresolved. Sequenced: peripheral blood. CDR3 sequence: CASSYPAGAEAFF. The CDR3 bases are TGTGCCAGCAGTTACCCGGCGGGCGCTGAAGCTTTCTTT.